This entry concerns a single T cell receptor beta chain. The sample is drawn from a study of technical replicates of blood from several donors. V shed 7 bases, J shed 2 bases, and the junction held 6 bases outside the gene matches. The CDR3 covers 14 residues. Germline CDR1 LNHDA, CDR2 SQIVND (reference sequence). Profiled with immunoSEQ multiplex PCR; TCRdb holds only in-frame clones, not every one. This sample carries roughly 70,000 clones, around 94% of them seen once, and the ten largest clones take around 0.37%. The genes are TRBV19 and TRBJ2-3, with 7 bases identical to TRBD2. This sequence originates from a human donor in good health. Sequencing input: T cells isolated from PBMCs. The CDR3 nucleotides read TGTGCCAGTATCGGGGGACTAATCACAGATACGCAGTATTTT. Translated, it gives CASIGGLITDTQYF.